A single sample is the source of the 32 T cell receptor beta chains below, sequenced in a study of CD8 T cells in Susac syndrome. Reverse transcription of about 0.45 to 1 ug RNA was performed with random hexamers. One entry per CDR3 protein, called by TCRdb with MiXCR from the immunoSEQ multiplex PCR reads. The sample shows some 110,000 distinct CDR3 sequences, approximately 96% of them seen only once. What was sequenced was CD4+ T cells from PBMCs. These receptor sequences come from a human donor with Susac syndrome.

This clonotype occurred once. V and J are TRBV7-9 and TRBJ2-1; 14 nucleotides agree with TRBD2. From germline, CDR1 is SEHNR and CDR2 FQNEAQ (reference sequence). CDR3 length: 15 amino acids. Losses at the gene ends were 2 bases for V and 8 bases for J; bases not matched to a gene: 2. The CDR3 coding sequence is TGTGCCAGCAGCTTAAGACTAGCGGGAGGGCATGAGCAGTTCTTC. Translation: CASSLRLAGGHEQFF.

The CDR3 is CASSLRLGETQYF. The CDR3 DNA is TGTGCCAGCAGCTTGCGATTAGGGGAGACCCAGTACTTC. The gene calls are TRBV5-4 and TRBJ2-5; no clear D. Deletions cut 1 base from V and 5 bases from J, with 9 bases between. The CDR3 extends over 13 amino acids. Germline assignment: CDR1 SGHNT and CDR2 YYREEE (reference sequence).

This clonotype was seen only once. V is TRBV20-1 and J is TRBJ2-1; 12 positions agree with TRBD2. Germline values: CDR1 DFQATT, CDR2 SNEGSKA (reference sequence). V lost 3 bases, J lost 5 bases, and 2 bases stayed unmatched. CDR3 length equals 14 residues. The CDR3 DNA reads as TGCAGTGCTAGTGCTAGCGGGAGGGACAATGAGCAGTTCTTC. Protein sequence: CSASASGRDNEQFF.

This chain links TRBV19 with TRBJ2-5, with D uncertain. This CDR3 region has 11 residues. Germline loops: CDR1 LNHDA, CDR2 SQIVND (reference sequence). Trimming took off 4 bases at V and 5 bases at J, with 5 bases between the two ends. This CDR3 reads CASSNVETQYF. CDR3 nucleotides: TGTGCCAGTAGTAACGTGGAGACCCAGTACTTC. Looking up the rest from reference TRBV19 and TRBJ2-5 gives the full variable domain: DGGITQSPKYLFRKEGQNVTLSCEQNLNHDAMYWYRQDPGQGLRLIYYSQIVNDFQKGDIAEGYSVSREKKESFPLTVTSAQKNPTAFYLCASSNVETQYFGPGTRLLVL.

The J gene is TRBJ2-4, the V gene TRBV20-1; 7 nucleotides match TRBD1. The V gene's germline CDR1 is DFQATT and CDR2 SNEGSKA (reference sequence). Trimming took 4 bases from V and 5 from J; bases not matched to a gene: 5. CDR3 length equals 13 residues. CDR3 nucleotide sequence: TGCAGTGCTATTCATGGGACAGAAAACATTCAGTACTTC. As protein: CSAIHGTENIQYF.

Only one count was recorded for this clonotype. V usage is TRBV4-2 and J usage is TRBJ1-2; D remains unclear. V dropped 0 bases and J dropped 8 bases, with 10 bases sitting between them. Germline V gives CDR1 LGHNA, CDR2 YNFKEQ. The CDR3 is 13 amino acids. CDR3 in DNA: TGTGCCAGCAGCCAAGATCTAGACGGCGGCTACACCTTC. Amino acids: CASSQDLDGGYTF.

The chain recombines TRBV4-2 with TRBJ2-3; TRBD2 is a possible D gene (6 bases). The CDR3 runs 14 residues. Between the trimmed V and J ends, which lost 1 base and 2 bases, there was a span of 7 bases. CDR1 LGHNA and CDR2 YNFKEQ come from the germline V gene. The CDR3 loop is CASSQAGLTDTQYF. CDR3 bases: TGTGCCAGCAGCCAAGCGGGACTCACAGATACGCAGTATTTT.

The CDR3 sequence: CASSLGTRQETQYF. CDR3 in DNA: TGTGCCAGCAGCTTGGGGACCCGACAAGAGACCCAGTACTTC. The chain uses TRBV5-6 and TRBJ2-5; D uncertain. Germline CDR1 is SGHDT and CDR2 is YYEEEE. There are 14 residues in the CDR3. Trimming pared 0 bases from V and 2 bases from J, leaving 8 bases between.

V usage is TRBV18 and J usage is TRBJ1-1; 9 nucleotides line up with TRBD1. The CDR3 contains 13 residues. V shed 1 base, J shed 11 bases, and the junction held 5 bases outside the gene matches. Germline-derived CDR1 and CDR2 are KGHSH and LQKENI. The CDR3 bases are TGTGCCAGCTCACCACTAGGACAGGGGTACGCTTTCTTT. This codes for CASSPLGQGYAFF.

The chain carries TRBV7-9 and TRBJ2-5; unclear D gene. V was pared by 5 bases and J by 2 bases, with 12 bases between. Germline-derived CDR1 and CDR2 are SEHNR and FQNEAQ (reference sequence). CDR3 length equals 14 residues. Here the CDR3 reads CASSARAGQETQYF. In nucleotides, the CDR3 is TGTGCCAGCAGCGCCCGGGCAGGACAAGAGACCCAGTACTTC.

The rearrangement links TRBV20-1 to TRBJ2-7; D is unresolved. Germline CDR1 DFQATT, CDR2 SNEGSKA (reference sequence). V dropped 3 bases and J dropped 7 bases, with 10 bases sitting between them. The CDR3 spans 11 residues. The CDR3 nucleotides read TGCAGTGCTAGGGACGAATGGGAGCAGTACTTC. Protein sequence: CSARDEWEQYF.

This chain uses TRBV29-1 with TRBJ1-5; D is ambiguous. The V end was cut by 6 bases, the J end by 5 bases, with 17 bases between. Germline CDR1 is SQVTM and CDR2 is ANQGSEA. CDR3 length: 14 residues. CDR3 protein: CSVALSGLDQPQHF. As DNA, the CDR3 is TGCAGCGTCGCATTGAGCGGGTTGGATCAGCCCCAGCATTTT.

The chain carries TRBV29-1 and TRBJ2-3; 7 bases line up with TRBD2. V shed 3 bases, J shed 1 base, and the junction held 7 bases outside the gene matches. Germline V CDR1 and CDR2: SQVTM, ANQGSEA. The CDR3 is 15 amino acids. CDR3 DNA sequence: TGCAGCGTTGAGGGGGGGGAGTCTGGCACAGATACGCAGTATTTT. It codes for CSVEGGESGTDTQYF.

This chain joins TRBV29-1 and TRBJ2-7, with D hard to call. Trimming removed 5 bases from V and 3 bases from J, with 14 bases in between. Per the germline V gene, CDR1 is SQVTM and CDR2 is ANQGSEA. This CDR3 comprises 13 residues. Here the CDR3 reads CSVKVPKVYEQYF. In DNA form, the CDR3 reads TGCAGCGTTAAGGTCCCAAAGGTCTACGAGCAGTACTTC.

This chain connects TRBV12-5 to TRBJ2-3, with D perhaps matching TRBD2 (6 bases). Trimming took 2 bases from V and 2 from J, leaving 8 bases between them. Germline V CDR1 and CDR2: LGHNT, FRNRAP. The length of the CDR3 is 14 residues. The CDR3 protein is CASGLIAATDTQYF. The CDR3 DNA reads TGTGCTAGTGGTTTGATAGCGGCCACAGATACGCAGTATTTT.

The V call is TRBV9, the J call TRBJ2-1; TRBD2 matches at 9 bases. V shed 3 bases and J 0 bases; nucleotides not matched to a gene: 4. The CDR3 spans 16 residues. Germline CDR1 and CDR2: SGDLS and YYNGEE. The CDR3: CASSARLAASYNEQFF. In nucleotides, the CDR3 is TGTGCCAGCAGCGCAAGACTAGCGGCCTCCTACAATGAGCAGTTCTTC.

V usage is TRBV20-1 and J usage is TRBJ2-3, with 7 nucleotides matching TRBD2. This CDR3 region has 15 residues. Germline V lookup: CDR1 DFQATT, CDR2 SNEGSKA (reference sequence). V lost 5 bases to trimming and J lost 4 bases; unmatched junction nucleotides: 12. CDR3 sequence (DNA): TGCAGTGCTCGTCCCGCGGGAGCCTCGCCAGATACGCAGTATTTT. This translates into CSARPAGASPDTQYF.

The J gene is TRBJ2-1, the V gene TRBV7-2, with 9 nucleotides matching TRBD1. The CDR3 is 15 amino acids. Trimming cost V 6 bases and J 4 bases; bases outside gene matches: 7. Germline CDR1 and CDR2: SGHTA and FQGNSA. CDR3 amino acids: CASSSDRGTYNEQFF. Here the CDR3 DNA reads TGTGCCAGCAGTTCCGACAGGGGGACTTACAATGAGCAGTTCTTC. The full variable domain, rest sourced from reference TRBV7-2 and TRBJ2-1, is GAGVSQSPSNKVTEKGKDVELRCDPISGHTALYWYRQSLGQGLEFLIYFQGNSAPDKSGLPSDRFSAERTGGSVSTLTIQRTQQEDSAVYLCASSSDRGTYNEQFFGPGTRLTVL.

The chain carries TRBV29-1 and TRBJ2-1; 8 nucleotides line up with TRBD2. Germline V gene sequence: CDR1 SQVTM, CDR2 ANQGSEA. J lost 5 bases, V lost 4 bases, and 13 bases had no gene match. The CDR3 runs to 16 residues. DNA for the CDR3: TGCAGCGTTGGGCAGCGACTAGCGAGGAGTAACAATGAGCAGTTCTTC. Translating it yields CSVGQRLARSNNEQFF.

The CDR3 DNA sequence: TGTGCCAGCAGTTTGCAAGGACAGCCCCAGCATTTT. Amino acid sequence: CASSLQGQPQHF. This chain joins TRBV28 and TRBJ1-5; D uncertain. The CDR3 sequence is 12 residues long. Germline V CDR1 and CDR2: MDHEN, SYDVKM. V shed 3 bases and J shed 7 bases, with 7 bases lying between them.

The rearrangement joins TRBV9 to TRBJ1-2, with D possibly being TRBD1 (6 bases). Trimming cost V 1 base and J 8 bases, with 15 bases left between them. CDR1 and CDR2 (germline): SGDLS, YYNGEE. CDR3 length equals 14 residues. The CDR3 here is CASSVTQGGSGYTF. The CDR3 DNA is TGTGCCAGCAGCGTAACGCAAGGGGGGAGCGGCTACACCTTC.

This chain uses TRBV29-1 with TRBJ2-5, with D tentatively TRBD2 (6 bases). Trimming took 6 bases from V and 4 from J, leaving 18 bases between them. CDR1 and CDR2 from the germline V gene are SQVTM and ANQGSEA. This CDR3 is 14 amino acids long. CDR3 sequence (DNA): TGCAGCGTCGCGCCCGGGGCGGGAAGAGAGACCCAGTACTTC. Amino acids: CSVAPGAGRETQYF.

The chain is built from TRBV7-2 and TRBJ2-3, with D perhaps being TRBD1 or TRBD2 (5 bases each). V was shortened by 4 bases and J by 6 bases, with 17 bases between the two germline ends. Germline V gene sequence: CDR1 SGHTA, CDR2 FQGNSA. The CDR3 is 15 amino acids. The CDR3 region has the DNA TGTGCCAGCAGCTCGATGACAGTGGCGGGCGATACGCAGTATTTT. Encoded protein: CASSSMTVAGDTQYF.

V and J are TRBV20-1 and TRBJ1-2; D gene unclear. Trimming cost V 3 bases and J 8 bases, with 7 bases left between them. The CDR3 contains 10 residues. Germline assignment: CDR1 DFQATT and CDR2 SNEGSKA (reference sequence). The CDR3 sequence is CSASSGGYTF. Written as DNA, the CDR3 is TGCAGTGCTAGTTCAGGAGGCTACACCTTC.

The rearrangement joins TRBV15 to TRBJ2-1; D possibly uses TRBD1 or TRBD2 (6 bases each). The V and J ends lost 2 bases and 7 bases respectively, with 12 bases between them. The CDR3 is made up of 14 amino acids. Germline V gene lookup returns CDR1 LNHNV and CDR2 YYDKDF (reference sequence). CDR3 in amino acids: CATSRSVGGNEQFF. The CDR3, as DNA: TGTGCCACCAGCAGATCCGTAGGGGGGAATGAGCAGTTCTTC.

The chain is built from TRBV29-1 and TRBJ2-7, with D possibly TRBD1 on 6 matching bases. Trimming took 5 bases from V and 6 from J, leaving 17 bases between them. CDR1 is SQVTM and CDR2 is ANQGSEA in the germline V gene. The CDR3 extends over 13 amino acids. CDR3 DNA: TGCAGCGTTTCCACAGGGCTCGAATTCGAGCAGTACTTC. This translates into CSVSTGLEFEQYF.

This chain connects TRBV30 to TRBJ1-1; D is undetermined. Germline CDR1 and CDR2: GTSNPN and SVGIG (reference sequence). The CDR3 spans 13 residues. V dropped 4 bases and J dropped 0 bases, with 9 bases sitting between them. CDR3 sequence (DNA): TGTGCCTGGATCCGGCAGATGAACACTGAAGCTTTCTTT. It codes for CAWIRQMNTEAFF.

The CDR3 sequence is CATTWTGKNIQYF. DNA of the CDR3: TGTGCCACCACCTGGACAGGCAAAAACATTCAGTACTTC. The chain is built from TRBV24-1 and TRBJ2-4, with 7 bases lining up with TRBD1. V trimming: 8 bases; J trimming: 3 bases; junction bases outside the gene matches: 3. CDR3 size: 13 residues. Germline-derived CDR1 and CDR2 are KGHDR and SFDVKD.

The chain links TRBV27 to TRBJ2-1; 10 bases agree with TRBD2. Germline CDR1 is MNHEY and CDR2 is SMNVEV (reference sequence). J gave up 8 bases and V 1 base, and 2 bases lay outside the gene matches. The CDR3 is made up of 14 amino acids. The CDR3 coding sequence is TGTGCCAGCAGTTTATACCTAGCGGGAGATGAGCAGTTCTTC. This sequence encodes CASSLYLAGDEQFF.

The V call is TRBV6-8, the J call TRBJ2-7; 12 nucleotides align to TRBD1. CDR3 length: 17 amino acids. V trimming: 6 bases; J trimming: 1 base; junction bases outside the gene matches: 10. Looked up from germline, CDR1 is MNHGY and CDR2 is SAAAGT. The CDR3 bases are TGTGCCAGCAGCGGGGACAGGGGGCGCGTAACATCCTACGAGCAGTACTTC. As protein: CASSGDRGRVTSYEQYF.

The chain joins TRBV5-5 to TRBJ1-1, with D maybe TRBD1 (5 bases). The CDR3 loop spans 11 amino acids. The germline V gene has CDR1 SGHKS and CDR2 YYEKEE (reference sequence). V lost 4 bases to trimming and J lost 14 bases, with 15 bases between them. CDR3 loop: CASSRDRGDFF. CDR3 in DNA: TGTGCCAGCAGCAGGGACCGAGGTGACTTCTTT.

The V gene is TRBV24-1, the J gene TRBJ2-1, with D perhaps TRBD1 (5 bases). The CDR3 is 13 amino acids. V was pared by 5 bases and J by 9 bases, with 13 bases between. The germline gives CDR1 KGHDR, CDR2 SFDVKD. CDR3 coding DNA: TGTGCCACCAGTGGGACAACATCTTCTGAGCAGTTCTTC. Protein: CATSGTTSSEQFF.